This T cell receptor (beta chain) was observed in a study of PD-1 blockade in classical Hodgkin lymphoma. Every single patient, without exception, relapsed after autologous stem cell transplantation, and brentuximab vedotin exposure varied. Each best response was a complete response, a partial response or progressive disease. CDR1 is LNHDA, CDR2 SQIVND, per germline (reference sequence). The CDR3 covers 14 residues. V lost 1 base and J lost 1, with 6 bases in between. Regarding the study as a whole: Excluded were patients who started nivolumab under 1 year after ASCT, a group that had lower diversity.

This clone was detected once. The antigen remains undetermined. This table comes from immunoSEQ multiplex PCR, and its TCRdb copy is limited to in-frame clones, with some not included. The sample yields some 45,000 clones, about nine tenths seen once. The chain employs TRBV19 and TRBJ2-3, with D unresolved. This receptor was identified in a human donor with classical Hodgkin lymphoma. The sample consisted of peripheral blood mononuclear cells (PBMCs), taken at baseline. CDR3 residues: CASSIAFGTDTQYF. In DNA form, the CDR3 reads TGTGCCAGTAGTATAGCCTTTGGCACAGATACGCAGTATTTT.